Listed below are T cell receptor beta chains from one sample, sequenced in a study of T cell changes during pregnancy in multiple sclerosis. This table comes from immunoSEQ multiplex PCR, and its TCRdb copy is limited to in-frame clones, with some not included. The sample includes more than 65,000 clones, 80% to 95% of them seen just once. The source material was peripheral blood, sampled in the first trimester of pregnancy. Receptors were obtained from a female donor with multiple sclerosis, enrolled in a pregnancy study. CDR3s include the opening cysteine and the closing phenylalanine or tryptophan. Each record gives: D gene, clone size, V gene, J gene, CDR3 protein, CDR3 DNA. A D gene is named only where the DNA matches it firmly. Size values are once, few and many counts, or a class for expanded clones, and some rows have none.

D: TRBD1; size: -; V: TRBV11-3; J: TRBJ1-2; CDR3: CASSVGGSRGYTF; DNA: TGTGCCAGCAGTGTAGGGGGCTCGAGAGGCTACACCTTC
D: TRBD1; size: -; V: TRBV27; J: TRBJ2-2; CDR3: CASRRISGTGSTGELFF; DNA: TGTGCCAGCAGAAGGATAAGCGGGACAGGGAGTACCGGGGAGCTGTTTTTT
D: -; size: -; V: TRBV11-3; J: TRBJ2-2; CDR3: CASSLGLTLQTGELFF; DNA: TGTGCCAGCAGCTTAGGACTTACTCTCCAAACCGGGGAGCTGTTTTTT
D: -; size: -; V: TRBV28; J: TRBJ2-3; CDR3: CASSLPSRTDTQYF; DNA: TGTGCCAGCAGTTTGCCCTCGAGGACAGATACGCAGTATTTT
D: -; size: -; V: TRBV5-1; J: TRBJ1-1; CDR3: CASSVAGMNTEAFF; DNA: TGCGCCAGCAGCGTAGCGGGGATGAACACTGAAGCTTTCTTT
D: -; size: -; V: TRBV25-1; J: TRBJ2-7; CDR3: CASSSAAEQYF; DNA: TGTGCCAGCAGTTCCGCGGCCGAGCAGTACTTC
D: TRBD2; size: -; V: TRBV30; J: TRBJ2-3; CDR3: CAWSRGLAGGGDTQYF; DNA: TGTGCCTGGAGCCGAGGGCTAGCGGGAGGGGGAGATACGCAGTATTTT
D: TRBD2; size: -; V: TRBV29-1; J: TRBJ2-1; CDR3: CSVEPGLAGTYNEQFF; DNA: TGCAGCGTTGAACCCGGGCTAGCGGGAACCTACAATGAGCAGTTCTTC
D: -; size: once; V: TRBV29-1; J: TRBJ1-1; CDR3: CSVYQTGRNTEAFF; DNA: TGCAGCGTTTATCAAACAGGGAGGAACACTGAAGCTTTCTTT
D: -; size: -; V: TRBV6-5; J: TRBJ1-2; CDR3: CASRNRVGGYTF; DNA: TGTGCCAGCAGAAACAGGGTGGGGGGCTACACCTTC
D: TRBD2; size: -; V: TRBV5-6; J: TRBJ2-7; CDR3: CASSLRTRRHEQYF; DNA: TGTGCCAGCAGCTTGCGGACTAGGAGGCACGAGCAGTACTTC
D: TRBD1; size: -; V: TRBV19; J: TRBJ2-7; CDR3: CASRERTGVNEQYF; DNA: TGTGCCAGTAGGGAGAGGACAGGGGTCAACGAGCAGTACTTC
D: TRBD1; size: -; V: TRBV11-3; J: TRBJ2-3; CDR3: CASSIDRGSDTQYF; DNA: TGTGCCAGCAGTATTGACAGGGGTTCAGATACGCAGTATTTT
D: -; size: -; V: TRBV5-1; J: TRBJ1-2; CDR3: CASSLEGNYGYTF; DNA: TGCGCCAGCAGCTTGGAGGGGAACTATGGCTACACCTTC
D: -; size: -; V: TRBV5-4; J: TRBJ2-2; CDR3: CASEKGGGQTGELFF; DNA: TGTGCCAGCGAAAAAGGGGGAGGGCAGACCGGGGAGCTGTTTTTT
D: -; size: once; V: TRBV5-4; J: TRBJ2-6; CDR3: CASSLGGRISGANVLTF; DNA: TGTGCCAGCAGCTTGGGGGGGAGGATCTCTGGGGCCAACGTCCTGACTTTC
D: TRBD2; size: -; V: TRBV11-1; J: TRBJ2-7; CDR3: CASSYTSGKYEQYF; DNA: TGTGCCAGCAGCTATACTAGCGGGAAGTACGAGCAGTACTTC
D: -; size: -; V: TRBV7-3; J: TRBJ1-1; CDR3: CASSRGRNTEAFF; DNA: TGTGCCAGCAGCCGAGGGAGGAACACTGAAGCTTTCTTT
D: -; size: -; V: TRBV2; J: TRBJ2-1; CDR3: CASSFRQVNEQFF; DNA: TGTGCCAGCAGTTTCAGACAGGTAAATGAGCAGTTCTTC
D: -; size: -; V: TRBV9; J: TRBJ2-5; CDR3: CASSANCVSGERETQYF; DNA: TGTGCCAGCAGCGCGAACTGTGTTAGTGGGGAGAGAGAGACCCAGTACTTC
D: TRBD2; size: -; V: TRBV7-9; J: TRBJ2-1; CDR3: CASSPGTGGRNEQFF; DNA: TGTGCCAGCAGCCCAGGGACGGGAGGGAGGAATGAGCAGTTCTTC
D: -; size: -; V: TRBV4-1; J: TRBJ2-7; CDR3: CASSTRLTGSYEQYF; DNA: TGCGCCAGCAGCACACGTCTAACAGGAAGCTACGAGCAGTACTTC
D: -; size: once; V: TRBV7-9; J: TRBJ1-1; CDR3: CASSPLERGSVF; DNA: TGTGCCAGCAGCCCTCTGGAAAGGGGCAGTGTCTTT
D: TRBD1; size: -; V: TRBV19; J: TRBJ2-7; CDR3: CASKRGLGYEQYF; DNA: TGTGCCTCTAAGAGGGGGCTAGGATACGAGCAGTACTTC
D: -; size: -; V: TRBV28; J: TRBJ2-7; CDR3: CASSLLLSSYEQYF; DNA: TGTGCCAGCAGTTTACTCCTGAGCTCCTACGAGCAGTACTTC
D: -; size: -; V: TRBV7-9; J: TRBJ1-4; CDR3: CASSLASGANYEKLFF; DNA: TGTGCCAGCAGCTTAGCTTCGGGAGCCAACTATGAAAAACTGTTTTTT
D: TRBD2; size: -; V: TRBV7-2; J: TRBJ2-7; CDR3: CASRIAGGPGEQYF; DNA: TGTGCCAGCAGGATAGCGGGGGGGCCGGGAGAGCAGTACTTC
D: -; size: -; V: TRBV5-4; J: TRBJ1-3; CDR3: CASSLTSSRSSGNTIYF; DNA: TGTGCCAGCAGCTTGACGTCTTCCCGGTCCTCTGGAAACACCATATATTTT
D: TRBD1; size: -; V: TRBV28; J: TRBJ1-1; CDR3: CATLENDRAAFF; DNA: TGTGCCACCCTAGAAAATGACAGGGCGGCTTTCTTT
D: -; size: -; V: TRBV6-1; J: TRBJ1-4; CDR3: CASSSTTGFNEKLFF; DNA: TGTGCCAGCAGTTCAACGACAGGATTTAATGAAAAACTGTTTTTT
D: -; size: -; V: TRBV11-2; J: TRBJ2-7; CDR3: CASSSPGNPYEQYF; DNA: TGTGCCAGCAGCTCCCCGGGGAATCCTTACGAGCAGTACTTC
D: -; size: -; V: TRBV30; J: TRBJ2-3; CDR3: CAWSVYLERTNTQYF; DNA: TGTGCCTGGAGTGTATACCTAGAAAGGACTAATACGCAGTATTTT
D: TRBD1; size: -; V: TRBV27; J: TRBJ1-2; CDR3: CASSPGREQGPKPKGGYTF; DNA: TGTGCCAGCAGTCCAGGACGGGAACAGGGGCCCAAGCCGAAGGGTGGCTACACCTTC
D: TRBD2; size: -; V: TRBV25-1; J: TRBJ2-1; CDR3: CASSGSGRAYNEQFF; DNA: TGTGCCAGCAGTGGAAGCGGGAGGGCCTACAATGAGCAGTTCTTC
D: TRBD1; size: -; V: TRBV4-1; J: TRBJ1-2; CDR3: CASRKPGQGAEDGYTF; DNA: TGCGCCAGCCGGAAACCGGGACAGGGGGCCGAGGATGGCTACACCTTC
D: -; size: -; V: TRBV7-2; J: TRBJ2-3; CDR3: CASSLNRIPAGTSPTQYF; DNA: TGTGCCAGCAGCTTAAATAGGATTCCAGCGGGTACCTCCCCTACGCAGTATTTT
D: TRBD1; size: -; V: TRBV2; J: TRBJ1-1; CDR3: CASLKRKGQTNTEAFF; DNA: TGTGCCAGCCTTAAACGTAAGGGACAGACGAACACTGAAGCTTTCTTT
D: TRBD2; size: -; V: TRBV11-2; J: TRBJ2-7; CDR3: CASSLGTSGSYEQYF; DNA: TGTGCCAGCAGCTTAGGGACTAGCGGCTCCTACGAGCAGTACTTC
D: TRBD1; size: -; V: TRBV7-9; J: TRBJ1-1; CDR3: CASSENRGTEAFF; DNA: TGTGCCAGCAGCGAAAACAGGGGAACTGAAGCTTTCTTT
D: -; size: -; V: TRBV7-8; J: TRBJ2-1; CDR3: CASSNNRRSYNEQFF; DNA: TGTGCCAGCAGCAATAATAGAAGATCCTACAATGAGCAGTTCTTC
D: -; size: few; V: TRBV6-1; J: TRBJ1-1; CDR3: CASSGQEVTEAFF; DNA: TGTGCCAGCAGTGGACAGGAGGTCACTGAAGCTTTCTTT
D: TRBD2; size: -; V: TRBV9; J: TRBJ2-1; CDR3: CASREGRGRSNEQFF; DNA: TGTGCCAGCCGAGAAGGGAGGGGTCGATCCAATGAGCAGTTCTTC